Described below is a single T cell receptor (beta chain) sequence and its context. Its specificity is unknown. Each of the donors was a healthy bone marrow donor. At sampling all donors were nominally healthy, likely with unrecorded immune exposures. This record comes from a study of cytomegalovirus exposure and HLA in healthy donors. Findings and limits, study-wide: Relative to the approximately 630-donor mean, N-insertions were reportedly fewer in an Asian-associated ancestry cluster in a later analysis.

PCR used 60 Vbeta primers and 13 Jbeta primers. As processed by the authors: The count from a later analysis was roughly 80 million unique TCR beta chains, around 11 million of them shared. TCRdb keeps only in-frame clones here, not all; method: immunoSEQ multiplex PCR. V, J and clone size derive from that table, while D and trimming were established from the DNA sequence. The data show around 160,000 clones, over 75% seen once. This CDR3 has 17 residues. Trimming left V 2 bases short and J 3 bases short, with 17 bases between. Germline-derived CDR1 and CDR2 are MGHRA and YSYEKL. This TCR came from a man in his fifties in good health and CMV-seropositive. The sequenced sample was PBMCs. The genes are TRBV4-1 and TRBJ1-3; no reliable D call. The CDR3 DNA reads TGCGCCAGCAGCCAAAGAACACCCGAGGAGGATGGAAACACCATATATTTT. This codes for CASSQRTPEEDGNTIYF.